The rows below give T cell receptor beta chains drawn from one sample of a study of cytomegalovirus exposure and HLA in healthy donors. Measured with immunoSEQ multiplex PCR; TCRdb has only the in-frame clones, and not every one. The sample contains 300,000 to 400,000 clones, approximately 86% of which appear only once. The specimen sequenced was PBMCs. The receptors derive from a man aged 25-40 years in good health and CMV-seronegative. The CDR3 runs from the conserved cysteine through the conserved F or W. A D gene is named only where the DNA matches it firmly. Not all rows give a size; the values are once, few, many and, for expanded clones, a class.

clone size: NA; CDR3 length: 17; J gene: TRBJ1-4; V gene: TRBV5-1; D gene: NA; CDR3 DNA: TGCGCCAGCAGCTTGGCCGAGACAGGTTCGACTAATGAAAAACTGTTTTTT; CDR3 protein: CASSLAETGSTNEKLFF
clone size: NA; CDR3 length: 14; J gene: TRBJ1-2; V gene: TRBV7-2; D gene: NA; CDR3 DNA: TGTGCCAGCAGCTTTCGACAGTCGGGCTATGGCTACACCTTC; CDR3 protein: CASSFRQSGYGYTF
clone size: NA; CDR3 length: 15; J gene: TRBJ2-1; V gene: TRBV12-5; D gene: TRBD2; CDR3 DNA: TGTGCTAGTGGTTCCCTTCAGCGGGGGGCTCATGAGCAGTTCTTC; CDR3 protein: CASGSLQRGAHEQFF
clone size: NA; CDR3 length: 16; J gene: TRBJ2-1; V gene: TRBV6-1; D gene: TRBD1; CDR3 DNA: TGTGCCAGCAGTGAAGTTTCAGGGGGTCTCTACAATGAGCAGTTCTTC; CDR3 protein: CASSEVSGGLYNEQFF
clone size: NA; CDR3 length: 15; J gene: TRBJ1-6; V gene: TRBV10-3; D gene: TRBD1; CDR3 DNA: TGTGCCAGCACCGGGACAGAGCACTATAATTCACCCCTCCACTTT; CDR3 protein: CASTGTEHYNSPLHF
clone size: NA; CDR3 length: 15; J gene: TRBJ1-4; V gene: TRBV5-1; D gene: NA; CDR3 DNA: TGCGCCAGCAGCTTGAGTGGAGCAACTAATGAAAAACTGTTTTTT; CDR3 protein: CASSLSGATNEKLFF
clone size: NA; CDR3 length: 14; J gene: TRBJ2-3; V gene: TRBV7-9; D gene: TRBD2; CDR3 DNA: TGTGCCAGCAGCTTCGCGGGAGTCACAGATACGCAGTATTTT; CDR3 protein: CASSFAGVTDTQYF
clone size: NA; CDR3 length: 13; J gene: TRBJ1-2; V gene: TRBV23-1; D gene: TRBD1; CDR3 DNA: TGCGCCAGCAAGGACAGGGGAGGAGGGGGCTACACCTTC; CDR3 protein: CASKDRGGGGYTF
clone size: NA; CDR3 length: 18; J gene: TRBJ1-4; V gene: TRBV5-8; D gene: TRBD1; CDR3 DNA: TGTGCCAGCAGCGCGGGACAGGGGGCGAAGGGGTTTTCCGAAAAACTGTTTTTT; CDR3 protein: CASSAGQGAKGFSEKLFF
clone size: NA; CDR3 length: 16; J gene: TRBJ2-2; V gene: TRBV7-2; D gene: TRBD2; CDR3 DNA: TGTGCCAGCAGCCCTCGACTAGCGAGCCCTACCGGGGAGCTGTTTTTT; CDR3 protein: CASSPRLASPTGELFF
clone size: NA; CDR3 length: 17; J gene: TRBJ2-7; V gene: TRBV7-2; D gene: NA; CDR3 DNA: TGTGCCAGCAGCTTAGGAGAGAGGCGGGGGCATAGATACGAGCAGTACTTC; CDR3 protein: CASSLGERRGHRYEQYF
clone size: NA; CDR3 length: 18; J gene: TRBJ2-7; V gene: TRBV27; D gene: TRBD1; CDR3 DNA: TGTGCCAGCAGTTTATCGAATTTGAGGGGGACAGGGGCCTACGAGCAGTACTTC; CDR3 protein: CASSLSNLRGTGAYEQYF
clone size: NA; CDR3 length: 13; J gene: TRBJ1-2; V gene: TRBV6-1; D gene: TRBD1; CDR3 DNA: TGTGCCAGCAGACGGACAGGGGATGATGGCTACACCTTC; CDR3 protein: CASRRTGDDGYTF
clone size: NA; CDR3 length: 14; J gene: TRBJ1-1; V gene: TRBV11-2; D gene: NA; CDR3 DNA: TGTGCCAGCAGCGAGATGGGGCTCGACACTGAAGCTTTCTTT; CDR3 protein: CASSEMGLDTEAFF
clone size: NA; CDR3 length: 13; J gene: TRBJ2-7; V gene: TRBV27; D gene: NA; CDR3 DNA: TGTGCCAGCACCTCATCCCGAACTTACGAGCAGTACTTC; CDR3 protein: CASTSSRTYEQYF
clone size: NA; CDR3 length: 17; J gene: TRBJ1-5; V gene: TRBV15; D gene: TRBD1; CDR3 DNA: TGTGCCACCAGCAGAGCGAGGATGGGACAGGGGTATCAGCCCCAGCATTTT; CDR3 protein: CATSRARMGQGYQPQHF
clone size: NA; CDR3 length: 14; J gene: TRBJ1-4; V gene: TRBV7-9; D gene: NA; CDR3 DNA: TGTGCCAGCAGCTCCCGTTCGGCTAATGAAAAACTGTTTTTT; CDR3 protein: CASSSRSANEKLFF
clone size: few; CDR3 length: 14; J gene: TRBJ2-7; V gene: TRBV6-5; D gene: TRBD2; CDR3 DNA: TGTGCCAGCAAACCGGGACTAGCGCGCTACGAGCAGTACTTC; CDR3 protein: CASKPGLARYEQYF
clone size: many; CDR3 length: 14; J gene: TRBJ1-5; V gene: TRBV7-9; D gene: NA; CDR3 DNA: TGTGCCAGCAGCGCGGGAGGGTTCGGGCAGCCCCAGCATTTT; CDR3 protein: CASSAGGFGQPQHF
clone size: NA; CDR3 length: 18; J gene: TRBJ2-1; V gene: TRBV19; D gene: TRBD2; CDR3 DNA: TGTGCCAGTAGAGGAACTAGCGGGGGGCCTAGCTCCTACAATGAGCAGTTCTTC; CDR3 protein: CASRGTSGGPSSYNEQFF
clone size: NA; CDR3 length: 11; J gene: TRBJ2-7; V gene: TRBV2; D gene: NA; CDR3 DNA: TGTGCCAGCATGCGCTCCTACGAGCAGTACTTC; CDR3 protein: CASMRSYEQYF
clone size: NA; CDR3 length: 15; J gene: TRBJ2-3; V gene: TRBV7-9; D gene: NA; CDR3 DNA: TGTGCCAGCAGCTTAGCAGGAGGTAGTGCAGATACGCAGTATTTT; CDR3 protein: CASSLAGGSADTQYF
clone size: NA; CDR3 length: 13; J gene: TRBJ1-2; V gene: TRBV18; D gene: TRBD1; CDR3 DNA: TGTGCCAGCTCACCACCCCTCGACAGGGTTTACACCTTC; CDR3 protein: CASSPPLDRVYTF
clone size: NA; CDR3 length: 13; J gene: TRBJ2-7; V gene: TRBV5-4; D gene: TRBD1; CDR3 DNA: TGTGCCAGCAGCTCTCCAGGGGGACACGAGCAGTACTTC; CDR3 protein: CASSSPGGHEQYF
clone size: NA; CDR3 length: 17; J gene: TRBJ2-7; V gene: TRBV6-1; D gene: TRBD1; CDR3 DNA: TGTGCCAGCAGTGAACTTGAACTTGGGGACAGGGCCCGCGAGCAGTACTTC; CDR3 protein: CASSELELGDRAREQYF
clone size: NA; CDR3 length: 16; J gene: TRBJ2-5; V gene: TRBV11-2; D gene: TRBD2; CDR3 DNA: TGTGCCAGCAGCGCCCGACTAGCGGGGGGGCCAGAGACCCAGTACTTC; CDR3 protein: CASSARLAGGPETQYF
clone size: NA; CDR3 length: 14; J gene: TRBJ1-2; V gene: TRBV5-1; D gene: NA; CDR3 DNA: TGCGCCAGCAGCCCCGTACAGATACCTAATGGCTACACCTTC; CDR3 protein: CASSPVQIPNGYTF
clone size: once; CDR3 length: 9; J gene: TRBJ2-1; V gene: TRBV7-9; D gene: NA; CDR3 DNA: TGTGCCAGCAGCTTGGAGCGGTTCTTC; CDR3 protein: CASSLERFF
clone size: NA; CDR3 length: 16; J gene: TRBJ1-6; V gene: TRBV6-1; D gene: NA; CDR3 DNA: TGTGCCAGCAGTGAAGAGGTACAGGGTATTGATTCACCCCTCCACTTT; CDR3 protein: CASSEEVQGIDSPLHF
clone size: NA; CDR3 length: 17; J gene: TRBJ2-5; V gene: TRBV27; D gene: TRBD2; CDR3 DNA: TGTGCCAGCAAATTACGTCGGACTAGCGGTGACCAAGAGACCCAGTACTTC; CDR3 protein: CASKLRRTSGDQETQYF
clone size: NA; CDR3 length: 12; J gene: TRBJ2-1; V gene: TRBV5-6; D gene: NA; CDR3 DNA: TGTGCCAGCAGCTTGGGCGACAATGAGCAGTTCTTC; CDR3 protein: CASSLGDNEQFF
clone size: NA; CDR3 length: 13; J gene: TRBJ2-5; V gene: TRBV5-1; D gene: NA; CDR3 DNA: TGCGCCAGCAGTTCCCGAACGGGAGAGACCCAGTACTTC; CDR3 protein: CASSSRTGETQYF
clone size: NA; CDR3 length: 13; J gene: TRBJ1-1; V gene: TRBV5-1; D gene: NA; CDR3 DNA: TGCGCCAGCAGCTTGGGTACAAACACTGAAGCTTTCTTT; CDR3 protein: CASSLGTNTEAFF
clone size: few; CDR3 length: 11; J gene: TRBJ1-2; V gene: TRBV19; D gene: NA; CDR3 DNA: TGTGCCAGTAGTTATAACTATGGCTACACCTTC; CDR3 protein: CASSYNYGYTF
clone size: NA; CDR3 length: 13; J gene: TRBJ1-3; V gene: TRBV7-7; D gene: NA; CDR3 DNA: TGTGCCAGCAGCGCCTCACTTGGAAACACCATATATTTT; CDR3 protein: CASSASLGNTIYF
clone size: NA; CDR3 length: 15; J gene: TRBJ2-1; V gene: TRBV27; D gene: NA; CDR3 DNA: TGTGCCTCCTGTAGTTGGGGCAGTAAGTACAATGAGCAGTTCTTC; CDR3 protein: CASCSWGSKYNEQFF